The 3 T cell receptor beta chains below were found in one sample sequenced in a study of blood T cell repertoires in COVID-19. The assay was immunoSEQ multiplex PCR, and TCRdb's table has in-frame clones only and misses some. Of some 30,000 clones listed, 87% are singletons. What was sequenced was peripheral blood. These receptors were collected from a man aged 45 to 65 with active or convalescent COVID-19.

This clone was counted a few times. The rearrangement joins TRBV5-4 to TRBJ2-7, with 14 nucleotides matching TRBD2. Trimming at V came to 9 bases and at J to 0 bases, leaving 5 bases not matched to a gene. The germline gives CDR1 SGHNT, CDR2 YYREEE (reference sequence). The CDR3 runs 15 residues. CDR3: CATGTSGSLSYEQYF. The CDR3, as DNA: TGTGCCACCGGGACTAGCGGGAGTCTCTCCTACGAGCAGTACTTC.

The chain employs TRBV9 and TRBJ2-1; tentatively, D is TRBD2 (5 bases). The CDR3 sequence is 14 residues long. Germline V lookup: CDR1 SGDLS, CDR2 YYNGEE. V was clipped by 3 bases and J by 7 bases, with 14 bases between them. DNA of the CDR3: TGTGCCAGCAGCGCCCGGACGGGCGGGAATGAGCAGTTCTTC. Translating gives CASSARTGGNEQFF. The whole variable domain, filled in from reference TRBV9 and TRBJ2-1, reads DSGVTQTPKHLITATGQRVTLRCSPRSGDLSVYWYQQSLDQGLQFLIQYYNGEERAKGNILERFSAQQFPDLHSELNLSSLELGDSALYFCASSARTGGNEQFFGPGTRLTVL.

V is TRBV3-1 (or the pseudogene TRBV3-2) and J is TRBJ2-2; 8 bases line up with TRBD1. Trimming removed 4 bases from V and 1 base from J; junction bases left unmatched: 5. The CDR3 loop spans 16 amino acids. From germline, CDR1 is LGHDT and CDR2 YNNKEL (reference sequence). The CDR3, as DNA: TGTGCCAGCAGCCTCCGCGACAGGGGGAACACCGGGGAGCTGTTTTTT. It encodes CASSLRDRGNTGELFF.